These 28 T cell receptor beta chains were sequenced from one sample in a study of beta chain features in type 1 diabetes. Notes on the study in general: People with Type 1 diabetes carried modestly yet significantly shorter TCRB CDR3s in all four CD4+ subsets.

Expressed TCRB transcripts were sequenced because the entire RNA isolate underwent reverse transcription. Only in-frame clones appear in the TCRdb table, and some are missing; sequencing was by immunoSEQ multiplex PCR. The sample comprises about 150,000 clones, about a tenth of which are singletons, and 0.45% to 0.6% rests with the top ten. For these TCRs, the target antigens are not known. Sequencing used central memory CD4+ T cells from blood. The receptors were sampled from a young man with type 1 diabetes.

The gene calls are TRBV7-2 and TRBJ2-3, with D possibly being TRBD2 (5 bases). V was shortened by 3 bases and J by 5 bases, with 9 bases between the two germline ends. The CDR3 sequence is 13 residues long. The germline gives CDR1 SGHTA, CDR2 FQGNSA. CDR3 nucleotide sequence: TGTGCCAGCAGCTTTTCGAGCGGAGATACGCAGTATTTT. Protein product: CASSFSSGDTQYF.

In this sample, this clone turned up a few times. The chain joins TRBV7-9 to TRBJ1-1, with 9 bases aligning to TRBD1. The junction had 6 bases not matched to a gene; V was cut back by 5 bases and J by 5 bases. CDR1 is SEHNR and CDR2 is FQNEAQ in the germline V gene (reference sequence). The CDR3 consists of 14 residues. CDR3 residues: CASSRDRDLTEAFF. The DNA of the CDR3 is TGTGCCAGCAGCCGGGACAGGGACCTGACTGAAGCTTTCTTT.

This clone was counted a few times. The rearrangement links TRBV30 to TRBJ1-2, with 7 bases that match TRBD1. The CDR3 runs to 11 residues. Looked up from germline, CDR1 is GTSNPN and CDR2 is SVGIG (reference sequence). Trimming took 7 bases from V and 8 from J; bases not matched to a gene: 7. The CDR3 DNA is TGTGCCTCACCCACAGGGGTCGGCTACACCTTC. The encoded protein is CASPTGVGYTF.

This chain links TRBV4-1 with TRBJ1-1; no clear D gene. The CDR3 extends over 13 amino acids. The ends were cut back, 0 bases at V and 4 bases at J, with 6 bases in the middle. Germline CDR1 is MGHRA and CDR2 is YSYEKL. The CDR3 nucleotides are TGCGCCAGCAGCCAAGAATTGGCCACTGAAGCTTTCTTT. Amino acids: CASSQELATEAFF.

The chain links TRBV6-1 to TRBJ2-7; D is possibly TRBD2 (5 bases). Trimming pared 2 bases from V and 6 bases from J, leaving 11 bases between. The germline CDR1 and CDR2 sequences are MNHNS and SASEGT. The CDR3 is made up of 13 amino acids. The CDR3 nucleotides are TGTGCCAGCAGTGAATTCTCCGGGATCGAGCAGTACTTC. Translation: CASSEFSGIEQYF.

V is TRBV28 and J is TRBJ1-1; D might be TRBD1 (5 bases). Germline CDR1 reads MDHEN; CDR2 reads SYDVKM. Trimming stripped 6 bases from V and 4 bases from J, with 18 bases between. CDR3 length: 15 residues. The CDR3 DNA reads as TGTGCCAGCAGCCCCCTTAAGGTCGGGGGCACTGAAGCTTTCTTT. It yields the protein CASSPLKVGGTEAFF. The full variable domain, its missing parts supplied by reference TRBV28 and TRBJ1-1, is DVKVTQSSRYLVKRTGEKVFLECVQDMDHENMFWYRQDPGLGLRLIYFSYDVKMKEKGDIPEGYSVSREKKERFSLILESASTNQTSMYLCASSPLKVGGTEAFFGQGTRLTVV.

This clone came up a few times. The genes are TRBV7-2 and TRBJ2-1; TRBD2 agrees at 10 bases. This CDR3 region has 15 residues. Trimming took 8 bases from V and 7 from J; bases not matched to a gene: 11. CDR1 is SGHTA and CDR2 is FQGNSA in the germline V gene. CDR3 loop: CASGLLAGAWNEQFF. DNA of the CDR3: TGTGCCAGCGGCCTCCTAGCGGGAGCCTGGAATGAGCAGTTCTTC.

The genes are TRBV5-1 and TRBJ2-2; maybe TRBD2 (6 bases). This CDR3 has 17 amino acids. V was trimmed by 4 bases and J by 6 bases, leaving 22 bases between them. The germline gives CDR1 SGHRS, CDR2 YFSETQ. The CDR3: CASSPLLLVGLPGELFF. Written as DNA, the CDR3 is TGCGCCAGCAGCCCATTATTACTAGTGGGACTTCCCGGGGAGCTGTTTTTT.

This clone was counted between two and nine times. The chain joins TRBV19 to TRBJ1-5; 8 bases agree with TRBD1. CDR1 is LNHDA and CDR2 is SQIVND in the germline V gene (reference sequence). The CDR3 is 14 amino acids. After removal of 10 bases from V and 6 bases from J, the junction contained 11 bases not matched to a gene. The CDR3 DNA reads as TGTGCCACCACGGGACAGGATGGCATTCAGCCCCAGCATTTT. This translates into CATTGQDGIQPQHF.

V is TRBV5-1 and J is TRBJ1-5; D is unclear. The CDR3 extends over 14 amino acids. The germline V and J ends were trimmed by 3 bases and 4 bases, with 11 bases remaining between them. CDR1 and CDR2 from the germline V gene are SGHRS and YFSETQ. The CDR3 here is CASSYGGRNQPQHF. In nucleotides, the CDR3 is TGCGCCAGCAGCTATGGTGGTCGGAATCAGCCCCAGCATTTT.

This clone was recorded at least ten times. CDR3 bases: TGTGCCAGCAGCTCTATGACTAGCGCCCACTCCTACGAGCAGTACTTC. Its protein product is CASSSMTSAHSYEQYF. V is TRBV28 and J is TRBJ2-7, with 8 bases that match TRBD2. Trimming took 6 bases from V and 0 from J; bases not matched to a gene: 10. Germline V lookup: CDR1 MDHEN, CDR2 SYDVKM. This CDR3 spans 16 amino acids.

The V call is TRBV9, the J call TRBJ2-1; 7 nucleotides agree with TRBD2. V lost 4 bases to trimming and J lost 9 bases; unmatched junction nucleotides: 10. CDR1 is SGDLS, CDR2 YYNGEE, per germline. The length of the CDR3 is 14 residues. CDR3 protein: CASSPSREKGEQFF. CDR3 coding DNA: TGTGCCAGCAGCCCATCGCGGGAGAAGGGTGAGCAGTTCTTC.

The chain recombines TRBV4-1 with TRBJ2-5, with D hard to call. Germline lookup yields CDR1 MGHRA and CDR2 YSYEKL. CDR3 length equals 13 residues. V lost 0 bases and J lost 3, with 5 bases in between. Here the CDR3 DNA reads TGCGCCAGCAGCCAAGATACAGAAGAGACCCAGTACTTC. Protein: CASSQDTEETQYF.

V gene TRBV28 combines with J gene TRBJ1-5; D uncertain. This CDR3 contains 14 residues. The V end was cut by 2 bases, the J end by 2 bases, with 7 bases between. CDR1 MDHEN and CDR2 SYDVKM come from the germline V gene. The CDR3 reads CASSLLGGNQPQHF. The CDR3 DNA is TGTGCCAGCAGTTTACTGGGCGGCAATCAGCCCCAGCATTTT. Using reference TRBV28 and TRBJ1-5 for the parts outside the CDR3, the full variable domain is DVKVTQSSRYLVKRTGEKVFLECVQDMDHENMFWYRQDPGLGLRLIYFSYDVKMKEKGDIPEGYSVSREKKERFSLILESASTNQTSMYLCASSLLGGNQPQHFGDGTRLSIL.

The rearrangement uses TRBV4-3 and TRBJ1-1; D not resolved. The CDR3 is made up of 13 amino acids. The germline gives CDR1 LGHNA, CDR2 YSLEER. Trimming pared 0 bases from V and 5 bases from J, leaving 7 bases between. CDR3 region: CASSQEIRTEAFF. DNA for the CDR3: TGCGCCAGCAGCCAAGAAATCCGGACTGAAGCTTTCTTT.

This clone was observed a single time. The V and J genes are TRBV4-3 and TRBJ2-1; tentative D call: TRBD2 (6 bases). The CDR3 extends over 14 amino acids. Per germline, CDR1 LGHNA and CDR2 YSLEER. Trimming stripped 6 bases from V and 8 bases from J, with 17 bases between. The CDR3: CASRRALGSDEQFF. DNA for the CDR3: TGCGCCAGCAGACGGGCCCTCGGGAGCGATGAGCAGTTCTTC.

This clone was seen more than once but under ten times. V gene TRBV28 combines with J gene TRBJ2-7; 7 nucleotides align to TRBD1. The CDR3 runs to 17 residues. V lost 2 bases, J lost 0 bases, and 10 bases stayed unmatched. Germline loops: CDR1 MDHEN, CDR2 SYDVKM. The DNA of the CDR3 is TGTGCCAGCAGTTTACAGCTTACAGGGGTCTTCTCCTACGAGCAGTACTTC. This codes for CASSLQLTGVFSYEQYF.

V usage is TRBV19 and J usage is TRBJ2-1, with 11 positions matching TRBD2. V trimming: 6 bases; J trimming: 2 bases; junction bases outside the gene matches: 3. Germline-derived CDR1 and CDR2 are LNHDA and SQIVND (reference sequence). There are 15 residues in the CDR3. Here the CDR3 DNA reads TGTGCCAGTAGGTTAGCGGGAGGGCCCTACAATGAGCAGTTCTTC. Translation: CASRLAGGPYNEQFF.

This clone showed up just a few times. This chain joins TRBV18 and TRBJ1-4; possible D gene TRBD1, 6 bases. The CDR3 is 11 residues long. CDR1 KGHSH and CDR2 LQKENI come from the germline V gene. Trimming took off 5 bases at V and 13 bases at J, with 11 bases between the two ends. Here the CDR3 reads CASSSDRRLFF. The CDR3, as DNA: TGTGCCAGCTCATCTGACAGGAGACTGTTTTTT.

This clone showed up just a few times. This chain links TRBV30 with TRBJ2-2; 10 positions agree with TRBD1. Trimming took 2 bases from V and 5 from J; bases not matched to a gene: 2. Per the germline V gene, CDR1 is GTSNPN and CDR2 is SVGIG (reference sequence). There are 14 residues in the CDR3. The CDR3 reads CAWSRTGGTGELFF. The CDR3 DNA reads TGTGCCTGGAGTCGGACAGGGGGAACCGGGGAGCTGTTTTTT. The full variable domain, completed using reference TRBV30 and TRBJ2-2, is SQTIHQWPATLVQPVGSPLSLECTVEGTSNPNLYWYRQAAGRGLQLLFYSVGIGQISSEVPQNLSASRPQDRQFILSSKKLLLSDSGFYLCAWSRTGGTGELFFGEGSRLTVL.

This rearrangement joins TRBV7-2 to TRBJ1-5, with no clear D. CDR1 is SGHTA and CDR2 is FQGNSA in the germline V gene. Trimming cost V 5 bases and J 7 bases, with 21 bases left between them. CDR3 length: 16 amino acids. The CDR3 loop is CASSPLVPGREQPQHF. The CDR3, as DNA: TGTGCCAGCAGCCCGCTAGTCCCGGGTCGCGAACAGCCCCAGCATTTT.

The chain is built from TRBV29-1 and TRBJ2-3, with 13 bases matching TRBD2. V lost 5 bases and J lost 4; bases outside the gene matches: 6. Germline lookup yields CDR1 SQVTM and CDR2 ANQGSEA. This CDR3 has 15 amino acids. The CDR3 is CSVQTGTSGADTQYF. For the CDR3, the DNA is TGCAGCGTTCAAACCGGGACTAGCGGGGCAGATACGCAGTATTTT.

This clone occurred a few times. This chain joins TRBV28 and TRBJ1-2; TRBD1 matches 11 bases. The V gene's germline CDR1 is MDHEN and CDR2 SYDVKM. The V and J ends lost 4 bases and 7 bases, in that order; junction bases with no gene match: 8. The CDR3 consists of 15 residues. The CDR3 DNA reads TGTGCCAGCAGTTCCTCGGACAGGGGGCGAGGTGGCTACACCTTC. Residues: CASSSSDRGRGGYTF.

The rearrangement joins TRBV28 to TRBJ2-5, with D possibly being TRBD1 (6 bases). V lost 7 bases and J 2 bases, leaving 11 bases between the germline ends. CDR1 is MDHEN, CDR2 SYDVKM, per germline. CDR3 length: 13 amino acids. CDR3 nucleotide sequence: TGTGCCAGCAAGACAACAGGGCAAGAGACCCAGTACTTC. This gives the protein CASKTTGQETQYF.

This clone was recorded a few times. The genes are TRBV5-1 and TRBJ2-3; D remains unclear. The CDR3 has 11 residues. CDR1 is SGHRS, CDR2 YFSETQ, per germline. Trimming removed 4 bases at V and 5 bases at J, with 5 bases between. The DNA for the CDR3 is TGCGCCAGCAGCATCAAAGATACGCAGTATTTT. It translates to CASSIKDTQYF.

A few counts support this clone. The chain combines TRBV27 with TRBJ1-4; 9 bases are a match to TRBD1. Germline V gives CDR1 MNHEY, CDR2 SMNVEV (reference sequence). The CDR3 loop spans 17 amino acids. V trimming: 5 bases; J trimming: 0 bases; junction bases outside the gene matches: 7. The DNA of the CDR3 is TGTGCCAGCAGTCCTTTACAGGGGGCGGCAACTAATGAAAAACTGTTTTTT. Protein: CASSPLQGAATNEKLFF.

The V call is TRBV7-9, the J call TRBJ2-5; 15 nucleotides line up with TRBD2. Germline CDR1 and CDR2: SEHNR and FQNEAQ (reference sequence). The V and J ends lost 7 bases and 5 bases, in that order; junction bases with no gene match: 5. CDR3 length equals 15 residues. In nucleotides, the CDR3 is TGTGCCAGCAATGGACTAGCGGGAGGGGACGAGACCCAGTACTTC. Protein: CASNGLAGGDETQYF.

The chain has TRBV29-1 and TRBJ2-3; 10 bases agree with TRBD2. Trimming cost V 4 bases and J 4 bases; bases outside gene matches: 5. The CDR3 runs to 14 residues. Germline V gene lookup returns CDR1 SQVTM and CDR2 ANQGSEA. The CDR3 protein is CSVGTSGEPDTQYF. In DNA form, the CDR3 reads TGCAGCGTTGGAACTAGCGGGGAGCCAGATACGCAGTATTTT.